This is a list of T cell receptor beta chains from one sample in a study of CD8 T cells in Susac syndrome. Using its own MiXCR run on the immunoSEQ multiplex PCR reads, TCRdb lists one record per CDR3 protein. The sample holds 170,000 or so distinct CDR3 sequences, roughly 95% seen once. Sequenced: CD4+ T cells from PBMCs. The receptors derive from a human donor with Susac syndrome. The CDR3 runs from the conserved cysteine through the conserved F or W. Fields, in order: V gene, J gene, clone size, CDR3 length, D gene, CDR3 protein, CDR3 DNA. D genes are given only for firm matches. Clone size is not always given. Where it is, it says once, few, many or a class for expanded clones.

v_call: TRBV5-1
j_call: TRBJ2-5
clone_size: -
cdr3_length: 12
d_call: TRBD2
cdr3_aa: CASTVGGETQYF
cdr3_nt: TGCGCCAGCACCGTGGGGGGGGAGACCCAGTACTTC

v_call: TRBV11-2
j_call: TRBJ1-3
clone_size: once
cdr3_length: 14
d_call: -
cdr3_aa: CASSPLVGGDTIYF
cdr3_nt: TGTGCCAGCAGCCCACTCGTGGGGGGGGACACCATATATTTT

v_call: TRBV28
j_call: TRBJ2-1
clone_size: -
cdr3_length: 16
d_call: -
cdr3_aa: CASSLWGVGGNNEQFF
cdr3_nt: TGTGCCAGCAGTTTATGGGGTGTCGGCGGGAACAATGAGCAGTTCTTC

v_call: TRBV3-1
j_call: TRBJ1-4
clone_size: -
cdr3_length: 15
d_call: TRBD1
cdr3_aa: CASSPRTGWNEKLFF
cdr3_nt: TGTGCCAGCAGCCCGCGGACAGGGTGGAATGAAAAACTGTTTTTT

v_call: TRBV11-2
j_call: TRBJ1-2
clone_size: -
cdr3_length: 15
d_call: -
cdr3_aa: CASSSSIPGLYGYTF
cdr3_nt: TGTGCCAGCAGCTCGTCAATTCCCGGACTCTATGGCTACACCTTC

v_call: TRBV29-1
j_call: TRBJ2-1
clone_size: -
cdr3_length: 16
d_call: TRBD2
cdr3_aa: CSVVPTLAGTRNEQFF
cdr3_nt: TGCAGCGTTGTCCCGACCCTAGCGGGGACCCGAAATGAGCAGTTCTTC

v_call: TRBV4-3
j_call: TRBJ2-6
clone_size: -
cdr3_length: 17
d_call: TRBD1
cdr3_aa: CASSQGQGTAGANVLTF
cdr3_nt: TGCGCCAGCAGCCAAGGACAGGGAACGGCTGGGGCCAACGTCCTGACTTTC

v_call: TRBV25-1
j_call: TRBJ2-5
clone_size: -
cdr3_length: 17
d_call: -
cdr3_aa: CASSPAVGGLRQETQYF
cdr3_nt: TGTGCCAGCAGCCCCGCAGTCGGGGGCTTGCGCCAAGAGACCCAGTACTTC

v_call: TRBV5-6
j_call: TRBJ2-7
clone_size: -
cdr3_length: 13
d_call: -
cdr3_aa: CASSLAGHNEQYF
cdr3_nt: TGTGCCAGCAGCTTGGCCGGGCACAACGAGCAGTACTTC

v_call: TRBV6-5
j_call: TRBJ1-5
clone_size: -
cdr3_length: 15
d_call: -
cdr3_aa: CASSYSSESRQPQHF
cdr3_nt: TGTGCCAGCAGTTACTCTTCAGAGTCCCGCCAGCCCCAGCATTTT

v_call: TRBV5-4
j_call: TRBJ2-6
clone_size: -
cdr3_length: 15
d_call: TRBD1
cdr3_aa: CASRVQGTGANVLTF
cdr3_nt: TGTGCCAGCAGAGTACAGGGGACAGGGGCCAACGTCCTGACTTTC

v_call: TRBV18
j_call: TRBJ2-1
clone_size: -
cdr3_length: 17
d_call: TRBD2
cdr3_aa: CASSPLVGGSSYNEQFF
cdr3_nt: TGTGCCAGCTCACCGCTAGTCGGGGGGAGCTCCTACAATGAGCAGTTCTTC

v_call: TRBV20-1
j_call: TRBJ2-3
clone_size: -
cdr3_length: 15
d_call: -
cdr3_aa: CSARFGSKEGDTQYF
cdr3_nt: TGCAGTGCTAGGTTCGGGTCTAAAGAGGGAGATACGCAGTATTTT

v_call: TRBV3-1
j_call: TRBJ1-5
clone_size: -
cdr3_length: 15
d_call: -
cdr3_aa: CASSQDLTRTQPQHF
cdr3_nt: TGTGCCAGCAGCCAAGATCTGACGCGCACTCAGCCCCAGCATTTT

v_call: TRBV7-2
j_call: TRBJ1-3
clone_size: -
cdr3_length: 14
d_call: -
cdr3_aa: CASSFKGSGNTIYF
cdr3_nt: TGTGCCAGCAGCTTTAAGGGTTCTGGAAACACCATATATTTT

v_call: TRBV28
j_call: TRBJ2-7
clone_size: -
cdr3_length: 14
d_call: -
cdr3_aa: CASSLVPGSYEQYF
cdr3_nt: TGTGCCAGCAGTTTAGTACCCGGTAGCTACGAGCAGTACTTC

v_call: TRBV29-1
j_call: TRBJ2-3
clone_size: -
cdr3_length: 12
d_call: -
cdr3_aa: CSVRTAKDTQYF
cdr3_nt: TGCAGCGTAAGGACCGCGAAAGATACGCAGTATTTT

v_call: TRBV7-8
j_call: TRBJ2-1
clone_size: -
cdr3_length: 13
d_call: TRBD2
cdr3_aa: CASSATEFGTSGF
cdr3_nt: TGTGCCAGCAGCGCAACAGAGTTTGGGACTAGCGGATTC

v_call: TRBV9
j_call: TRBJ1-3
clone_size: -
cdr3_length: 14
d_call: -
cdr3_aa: CASSVASSGNTIYF
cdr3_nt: TGTGCCAGCAGCGTAGCTTCCTCTGGAAACACCATATATTTT

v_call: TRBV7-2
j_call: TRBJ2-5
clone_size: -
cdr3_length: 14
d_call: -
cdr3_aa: CASSRGRTQETQYF
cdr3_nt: TGTGCCAGCAGCCGGGGACGGACCCAAGAGACCCAGTACTTC

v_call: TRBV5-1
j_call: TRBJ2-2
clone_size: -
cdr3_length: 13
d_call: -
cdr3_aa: CASSVGHTGELFF
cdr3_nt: TGCGCCAGCAGCGTAGGGCACACCGGGGAGCTGTTTTTT

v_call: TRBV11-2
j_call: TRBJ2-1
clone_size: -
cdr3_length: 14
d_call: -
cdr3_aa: CASSLYSSYNEQFF
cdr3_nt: TGTGCCAGCAGCTTATACAGCTCCTACAATGAGCAGTTCTTC

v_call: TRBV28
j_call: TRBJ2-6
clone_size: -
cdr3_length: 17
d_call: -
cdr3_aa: CASSSRTVISGANVLTF
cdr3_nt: TGTGCCAGCAGTTCTAGGACAGTAATCTCTGGGGCCAACGTCCTGACTTTC

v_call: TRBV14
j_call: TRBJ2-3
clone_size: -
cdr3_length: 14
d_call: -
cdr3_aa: CASSQEAVPDTQYF
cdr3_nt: TGTGCCAGCAGCCAAGAGGCAGTTCCAGATACGCAGTATTTT

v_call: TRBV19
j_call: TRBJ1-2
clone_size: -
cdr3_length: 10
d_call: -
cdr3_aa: CASRIYGYTF
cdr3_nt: TGTGCCAGTAGGATCTATGGCTACACCTTC

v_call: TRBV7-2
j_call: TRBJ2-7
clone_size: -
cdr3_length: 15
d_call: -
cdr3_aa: CASRLGLSGSYEQYF
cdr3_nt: TGTGCCAGCAGACTGGGACTTTCTGGCTCCTACGAGCAGTACTTC

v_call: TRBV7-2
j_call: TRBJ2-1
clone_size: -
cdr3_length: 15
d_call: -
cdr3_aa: CASSPHLGRANEQFF
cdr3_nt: TGTGCCAGCAGCCCGCACCTGGGGCGGGCAAATGAGCAGTTCTTC

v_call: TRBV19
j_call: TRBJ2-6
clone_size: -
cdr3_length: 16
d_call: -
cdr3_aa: CASSSWGASGANVLTF
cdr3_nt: TGTGCCAGTAGTAGTTGGGGTGCCTCTGGGGCCAACGTCCTGACTTTC

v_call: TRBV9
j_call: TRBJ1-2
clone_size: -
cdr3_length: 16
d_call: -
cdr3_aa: CASSVEASGVDYGYTF
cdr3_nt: TGTGCCAGCAGCGTAGAGGCCTCAGGGGTTGACTATGGCTACACCTTC

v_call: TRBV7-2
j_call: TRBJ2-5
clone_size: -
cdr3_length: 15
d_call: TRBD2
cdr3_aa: CASSTGLAGQETQYF
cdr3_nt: TGTGCCAGCAGCACCGGACTAGCGGGACAAGAGACCCAGTACTTC

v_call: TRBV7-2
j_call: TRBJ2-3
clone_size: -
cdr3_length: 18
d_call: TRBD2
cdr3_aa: CASSLAPGLAGSADTQYF
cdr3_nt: TGTGCCAGCAGCTTAGCCCCCGGACTAGCGGGTAGCGCAGATACGCAGTATTTT

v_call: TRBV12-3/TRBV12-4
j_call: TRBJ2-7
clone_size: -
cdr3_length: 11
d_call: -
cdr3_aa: CASSSLAEQYF
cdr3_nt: TGTGCCAGCAGCTCTCTGGCCGAGCAGTACTTC

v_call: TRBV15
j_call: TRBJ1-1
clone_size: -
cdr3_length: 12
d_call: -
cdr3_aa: CATSRGAGEAFF
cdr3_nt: TGTGCCACCAGCAGAGGGGCGGGGGAAGCTTTCTTT

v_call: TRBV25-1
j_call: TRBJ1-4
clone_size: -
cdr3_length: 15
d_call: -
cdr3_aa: CASSEVGAPNEKLFF
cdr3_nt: TGTGCCAGCAGTGAAGTGGGGGCCCCTAATGAAAAACTGTTTTTT

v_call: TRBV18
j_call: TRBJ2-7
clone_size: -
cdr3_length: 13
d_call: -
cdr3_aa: CASSPGLDHEQYF
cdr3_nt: TGTGCCAGCTCACCGGGACTTGACCACGAGCAGTACTTC

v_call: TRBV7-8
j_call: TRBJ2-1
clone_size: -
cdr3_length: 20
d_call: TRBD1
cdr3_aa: CASSFDGTGAKRGLYNEQFF
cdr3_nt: TGTGCCAGCAGCTTCGACGGGACAGGCGCAAAGAGGGGCCTTTACAATGAGCAGTTCTTC

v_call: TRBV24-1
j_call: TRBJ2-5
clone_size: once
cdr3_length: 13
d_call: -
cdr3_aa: CATSETGRETQYF
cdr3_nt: TGTGCCACCAGTGAAACAGGGCGGGAGACCCAGTACTTC

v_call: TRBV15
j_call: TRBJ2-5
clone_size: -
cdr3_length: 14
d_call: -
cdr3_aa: CATSRDPTLETQYF
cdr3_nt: TGTGCCACCAGCAGAGATCCGACATTGGAGACCCAGTACTTC

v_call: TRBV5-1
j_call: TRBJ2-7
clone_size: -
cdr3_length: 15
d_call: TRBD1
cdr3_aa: CASSFTGTGAYEQYF
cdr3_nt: TGCGCCAGCAGCTTCACCGGGACAGGGGCCTACGAGCAGTACTTC

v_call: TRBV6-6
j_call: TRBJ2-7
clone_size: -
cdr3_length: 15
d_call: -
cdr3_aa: CASSRRDSLSYEQYF
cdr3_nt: TGTGCCAGCAGCCGACGGGACTCTCTCTCCTACGAGCAGTACTTC

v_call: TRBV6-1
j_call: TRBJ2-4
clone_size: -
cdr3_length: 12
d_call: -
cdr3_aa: CASRETGNIQYF
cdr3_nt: TGTGCCAGCAGGGAAACAGGGAACATTCAGTACTTC

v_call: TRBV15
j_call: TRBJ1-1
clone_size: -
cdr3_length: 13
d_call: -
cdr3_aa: CATSSGGRAEAFF
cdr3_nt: TGTGCCACCAGTTCTGGAGGGCGGGCTGAAGCTTTCTTT

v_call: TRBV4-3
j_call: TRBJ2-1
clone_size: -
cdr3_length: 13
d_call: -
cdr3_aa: CASSQDWDNEQFF
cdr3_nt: TGCGCCAGCAGCCAAGATTGGGACAATGAGCAGTTCTTC

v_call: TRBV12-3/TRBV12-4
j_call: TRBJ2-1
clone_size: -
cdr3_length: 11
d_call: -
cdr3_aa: CASRERNEQFF
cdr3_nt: TGTGCCAGCCGGGAGCGGAATGAGCAGTTCTTC

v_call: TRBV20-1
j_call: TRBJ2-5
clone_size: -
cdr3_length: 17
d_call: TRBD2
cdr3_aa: CSARDFYKGLAEETQYF
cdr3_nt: TGCAGTGCTAGAGATTTCTACAAGGGACTAGCGGAAGAGACCCAGTACTTC

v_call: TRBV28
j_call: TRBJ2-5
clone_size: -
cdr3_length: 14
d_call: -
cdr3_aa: CASSLRAIQETQYF
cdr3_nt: TGTGCCAGCAGTTTACGCGCGATACAAGAGACCCAGTACTTC

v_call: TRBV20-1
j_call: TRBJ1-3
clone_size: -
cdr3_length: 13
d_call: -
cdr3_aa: CSASLVSGNTIYF
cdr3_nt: TGCAGTGCTAGTTTAGTGTCTGGAAACACCATATATTTT

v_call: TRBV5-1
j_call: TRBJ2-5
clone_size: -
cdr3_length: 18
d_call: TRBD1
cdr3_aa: CASSLETGNWASQETQYF
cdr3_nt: TGCGCCAGCAGCTTGGAGACAGGGAATTGGGCAAGCCAAGAGACCCAGTACTTC